Each of the 16 T cell receptor beta chains below was sequenced from the same sample in a study of CD8+ T cells in alopecia areata. RNA extraction and reverse transcription yielded cDNA as sequencing template. Produced via immunoSEQ multiplex PCR; TCRdb's table is partial and in-frame only. The sample has 100,000 to 150,000 clones; approximately 60% are singletons. Treatment described: oral pan-JAK inhibitor, 5-10 mg twice daily. Specimen: CD4+ T cells sorted from blood, collected at week 4, from a patient treated with tofacitinib. These receptors originate from a human donor with alopecia areata.

The CDR3 protein is CASTRLAGVDGELFF. In DNA, the CDR3 is TGTGCCAGTACGAGGCTAGCGGGAGTAGACGGGGAGCTGTTTTTT. The chain uses TRBV5-4 and TRBJ2-2; the match to TRBD2 covers 10 bases. Trimming at V came to 8 bases and at J to 7 bases, leaving 11 bases not matched to a gene. Germline-derived CDR1 and CDR2 are SGHNT and YYREEE (reference sequence). The CDR3 is 15 amino acids.

V is TRBV4-1 and J is TRBJ2-5, with 7 bases identical to TRBD1. Germline CDR1 and CDR2: MGHRA and YSYEKL. The CDR3 runs 14 residues. Trimming cost V 4 bases and J 3 bases; bases outside gene matches: 5. CDR3 sequence: CASSLGTAEETQYF. The CDR3, as DNA: TGCGCCAGCAGCCTAGGGACAGCGGAAGAGACCCAGTACTTC.

A note on this clone: At one boundary the junction diverges from the germline segment, which might be a read error. The V call is TRBV15, the J call TRBJ2-3; 9 bases fit TRBD1. From germline, CDR1 is LNHNV and CDR2 YYDKDF (reference sequence). This CDR3 is built from 11 residues. The CDR3: CATSNQGQGFF. DNA for the CDR3: TGTGCCACCAGCAACCAGGGACAGGGTTTTTTT.

The chain joins TRBV5-1 to TRBJ2-5; 7 bases line up with TRBD1. The length of the CDR3 is 15 residues. Per germline, CDR1 SGHRS and CDR2 YFSETQ. After removal of 5 bases from V and 0 bases from J, the junction contained 7 bases not matched to a gene. The CDR3 protein is CASRGGRGYQETQYF. In nucleotides, the CDR3 is TGCGCCAGCAGAGGGGGCAGGGGGTACCAAGAGACCCAGTACTTC.

The V and J genes are TRBV6-5 and TRBJ1-6; the match to TRBD1 covers 7 bases. The germline V gene has CDR1 MNHEY and CDR2 SVGAGI. The CDR3 covers 13 residues. V shed 6 bases and J 9 bases; nucleotides not matched to a gene: 5. CDR3 loop: CASSLDRPSPLHF. CDR3 in DNA: TGTGCCAGCAGCCTGGACAGGCCTTCACCCCTCCACTTT.

The V call is TRBV5-1, the J call TRBJ1-5; D unclear. Germline CDR1 reads SGHRS; CDR2 reads YFSETQ. The CDR3 totals 16 residues. V was pared by 1 base and J by 1 base, with 12 bases between. CDR3 nucleotide sequence: TGCGCCAGCAGCTTGCAAAGGGAAGAAAGCAATCAGCCCCAGCATTTT. It translates to CASSLQREESNQPQHF.

The CDR3 is CAWRSFGGVGSQYF. CDR3 DNA: TGTGCCTGGAGGTCGTTCGGGGGAGTGGGGTCCCAGTACTTC. The genes are TRBV30 and TRBJ2-5; TRBD2 is a possible D gene (6 bases). Germline CDR1 is GTSNPN and CDR2 is SVGIG (reference sequence). With 3 bases removed from V and 9 bases from J, the gap between germline ends came to 20 bases. This CDR3 contains 14 residues.

V gene TRBV4-1 combines with J gene TRBJ1-1; D remains ambiguous. Deletions cut 5 bases from V and 1 base from J, with 14 bases between. CDR3 size: 15 residues. In germline, CDR1 is MGHRA, CDR2 YSYEKL. The CDR3 reads CASSARTGRNTEAFF. In DNA, the CDR3 is TGCGCCAGCAGCGCAAGAACGGGGAGGAACACTGAAGCTTTCTTT.

The CDR3 region has the DNA TGCGCCAGCAGCTCCGGGACCGCAGCGCGCTACACCTTC. Translated: CASSSGTAARYTF. The genes are TRBV5-1 and TRBJ1-2, with TRBD1 as a possible D gene (5 bases). Deletions cut 3 bases from V and 9 bases from J, with 15 bases between. The length of the CDR3 is 13 residues. Germline V gene lookup returns CDR1 SGHRS and CDR2 YFSETQ.

This clone was observed a single time. The chain recombines TRBV9 with TRBJ2-5; D could derive from TRBD1 or TRBD2 (5 bases each). Germline CDR1 and CDR2: SGDLS and YYNGEE. CDR3 length: 15 amino acids. Deletions cut 1 base from V and 1 base from J, with 11 bases between. The CDR3 nucleotides are TGTGCCAGCAGCGTAAACCCAGGGAGCCAAGAGACCCAGTACTTC. Translation: CASSVNPGSQETQYF.

The rearrangement joins TRBV2 to TRBJ2-5; D unresolved. From germline, CDR1 is SNHLY and CDR2 FYNNEI. The CDR3 is 12 residues long. V gave up 2 bases and J gave up 1 base, with 2 bases separating them. In DNA form, the CDR3 reads TGTGCCAGCAGTGAATCCCAAGAGACCCAGTACTTC. Protein: CASSESQETQYF.

V usage is TRBV4-2 and J usage is TRBJ2-1, with D unresolved. The length of the CDR3 is 16 residues. V was cut by 0 bases and J by 2 bases, with 11 bases left in between. The germline CDR1 and CDR2 sequences are LGHNA and YNFKEQ. The CDR3 sequence is CASSQDGRSAYNEQFF. The CDR3 DNA reads as TGTGCCAGCAGCCAAGATGGGCGGTCGGCCTACAATGAGCAGTTCTTC.

Only one count was recorded for this clone. The V and J genes are TRBV7-2 and TRBJ2-3; 10 bases match TRBD2. The CDR3 is 17 residues long. Trimming at V came to 1 base and at J to 4 bases, leaving 8 bases not matched to a gene. Germline V gives CDR1 SGHTA, CDR2 FQGNSA. DNA for the CDR3: TGTGCCAGCAGCTTAGGTTTCCCTAGCGGGAGCCCAGATACGCAGTATTTT. Its protein product is CASSLGFPSGSPDTQYF.

This chain joins TRBV7-9 and TRBJ1-5; no clear D gene. CDR1 and CDR2 (germline): SEHNR, FQNEAQ (reference sequence). With 1 base removed from V and 0 bases from J, the gap between germline ends came to 4 bases. The CDR3 length is 14 residues. The CDR3 here is CASSLGYSNQPQHF. CDR3 DNA sequence: TGTGCCAGCAGCTTAGGATATAGCAATCAGCCCCAGCATTTT. The variable domain in full, with the rest retrieved from reference TRBV7-9 and TRBJ1-5, is DTGVSQNPRHKITKRGQNVTFRCDPISEHNRLYWYRQTLGQGPEFLTYFQNEAQLEKSRLLSDRFSAERPKGSFSTLEIQRTEQGDSAMYLCASSLGYSNQPQHFGDGTRLSIL.

CDR3 DNA sequence: TGTGCCAGCGGCAGGGGATCATCTTCACCCCTCCACTTT. It encodes CASGRGSSSPLHF. This chain joins TRBV11-2 and TRBJ1-6, with TRBD1 as a possible D gene (6 bases). The CDR3 runs 13 residues. The germline CDR1 and CDR2 sequences are SGHAT and FQNNGV. Trimming cost V 8 bases and J 9 bases, with 14 bases left between them.

V is TRBV10-3 and J is TRBJ1-2; 8 nucleotides align to TRBD1. The germline CDR1 and CDR2 sequences are ENHRY and SYGVKD. Trimming cost V 11 bases and J 7 bases; bases outside gene matches: 9. This CDR3 comprises 12 residues. The CDR3: CAVTGGEAGYTF. The DNA for the CDR3 is TGTGCCGTAACAGGGGGTGAGGCTGGCTACACCTTC.